A selection of T cell receptor beta chains follows, all from one sample in a study of T cells in localized non-small cell lung cancer. The data were produced by immunoSEQ multiplex PCR, yet TCRdb's version contains in-frame clones alone and is incomplete. The sample yields roughly 70,000 clones, roughly nine tenths seen once. Sequences were derived from peripheral blood, sampled before any cancer treatment. The receptors were gathered from a male donor older than 55 with stage III squamous cell lung carcinoma. Both conserved end residues are trimmed from each CDR3. Clone size is not always given. Where it is, it says once, few, many or a class for expanded clones.

cdr3_aa | clone_size | cdr3_length | j_call | v_call
ASSSNLAGGPDTQY | - | 14 | TRBJ2-3 | TRBV7-8
ASSDYVNSGANVLT | - | 14 | TRBJ2-6 | TRBV5-4
ASRNRETEAF | - | 10 | TRBJ1-1 | TRBV6-5
ASSSGTLNTGELF | - | 13 | TRBJ2-2 | TRBV5-8
ASSLSGGNTEAF | - | 12 | TRBJ1-1 | TRBV5-1
ASSTPTGANYGYT | - | 13 | TRBJ1-2 | TRBV19
ASSLVFGTSGNTDTQY | - | 16 | TRBJ2-3 | TRBV28
ASSLDSGDYTDTQY | - | 14 | TRBJ2-3 | TRBV11-3
ASSSRTSGDYNEQF | - | 14 | TRBJ2-1 | TRBV19
ASSGDPTDTQY | - | 11 | TRBJ2-3 | TRBV28
AISESILGGTDTQY | - | 14 | TRBJ2-3 | TRBV10-3
ASRVLGGGTEAF | - | 12 | TRBJ1-1 | TRBV28
ASSPPRGLNYGYT | - | 13 | TRBJ1-2 | TRBV6-6
ASSTTGSNLH | - | 10 | TRBJ1-6 | TRBV5-4
ASSPSGLNTGELF | once | 13 | TRBJ2-2 | TRBV7-9
ASSEGARTDTQY | - | 12 | TRBJ2-3 | TRBV6-1
ASSVRTSGPTDTQY | - | 14 | TRBJ2-3 | TRBV7-8
ASIPRTGYPDTQY | - | 13 | TRBJ2-3 | TRBV25-1
ASRGTSGGTDTQY | - | 13 | TRBJ2-3 | TRBV11-2
ASSLLQGAEAF | - | 11 | TRBJ1-1 | TRBV4-3
AWSQGAGGNQPQH | - | 13 | TRBJ1-5 | TRBV30
ASSSRREGFSGKLF | - | 14 | TRBJ1-4 | TRBV9
ASSLVGLSGANVLT | few | 14 | TRBJ2-6 | TRBV7-2
ASSRTAGGRTEAF | - | 13 | TRBJ1-1 | TRBV27
ASSPGVLSNTGELF | - | 14 | TRBJ2-2 | TRBV11-2
ASSPLTRGADDEQF | - | 14 | TRBJ2-1 | TRBV19
ASSPDSQDQPQH | - | 12 | TRBJ1-5 | TRBV5-1
ASTDRGIDYGYT | - | 12 | TRBJ1-2 | TRBV28
ASSLGLVAGVSTNEKLF | - | 17 | TRBJ1-4 | TRBV5-1
ASSPTRGPTGEQY | once | 13 | TRBJ2-7 | TRBV18
ASGFSYEQY | - | 9 | TRBJ2-7 | TRBV12-5
ASSLVGNTIY | - | 10 | TRBJ1-3 | TRBV5-8
ASSLPRQGAASYEQY | - | 15 | TRBJ2-7 | TRBV5-4
SVEGASDEQF | - | 10 | TRBJ2-1 | TRBV29-1
ASRTPSNYGYT | once | 11 | TRBJ1-2 | TRBV6-1
ASSGTGLISYEQY | - | 13 | TRBJ2-7 | TRBV19
ASSPGGTGAYEQY | - | 13 | TRBJ2-7 | TRBV19
ASSVGGQETQY | - | 11 | TRBJ2-5 | TRBV9
ASSPRGGTEAF | - | 11 | TRBJ1-1 | TRBV6-6
ASSFGGNKETQY | - | 12 | TRBJ2-5 | TRBV28
ASSAQYFPY | - | 9 | TRBJ2-5 | TRBV25-1
ASSPTASTEAF | - | 11 | TRBJ1-1 | TRBV7-9
ASSQDAGQNPNEKLF | - | 15 | TRBJ1-4 | TRBV4-1
AWSSVPPEKLF | - | 11 | TRBJ1-4 | TRBV30
ASGPRGTDTQY | - | 11 | TRBJ2-3 | TRBV18
ASSITRNTEAF | - | 11 | TRBJ1-1 | TRBV7-2
ASSSRGDGTDTQY | once | 13 | TRBJ2-3 | TRBV5-1
ASSPPGTNEKLF | - | 12 | TRBJ1-4 | TRBV5-1
SVDEFPNSYNEQF | - | 13 | TRBJ2-1 | TRBV29-1
ASSFGRSADEQY | - | 12 | TRBJ2-7 | TRBV27
ASRAGGRDGYT | once | 11 | TRBJ1-2 | TRBV28